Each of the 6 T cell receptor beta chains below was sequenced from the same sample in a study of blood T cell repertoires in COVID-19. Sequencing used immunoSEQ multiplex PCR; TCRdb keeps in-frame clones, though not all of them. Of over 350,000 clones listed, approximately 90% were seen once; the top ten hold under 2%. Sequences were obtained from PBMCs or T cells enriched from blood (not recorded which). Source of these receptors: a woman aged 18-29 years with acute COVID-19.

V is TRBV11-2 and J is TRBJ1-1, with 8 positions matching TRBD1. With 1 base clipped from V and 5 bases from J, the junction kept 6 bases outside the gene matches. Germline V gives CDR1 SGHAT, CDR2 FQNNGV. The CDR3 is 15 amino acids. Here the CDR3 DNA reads TGTGCCAGCAGCTTAGTGTCAGGGGGCGCGACTGAAGCTTTCTTT. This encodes CASSLVSGGATEAFF.

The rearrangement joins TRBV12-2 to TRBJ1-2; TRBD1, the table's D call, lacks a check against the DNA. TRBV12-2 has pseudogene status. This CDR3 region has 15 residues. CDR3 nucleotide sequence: TGTGCAAGTCGCTTAAGGGGGCCAGCTAACTATGGCTACACCTTC. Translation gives CASRLRGPANYGYTF.

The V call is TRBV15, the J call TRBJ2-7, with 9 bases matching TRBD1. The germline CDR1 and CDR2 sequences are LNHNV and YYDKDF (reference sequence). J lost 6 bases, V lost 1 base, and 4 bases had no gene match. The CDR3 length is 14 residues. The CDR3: CATSRGQGGGEQYF. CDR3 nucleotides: TGTGCCACCAGCAGAGGACAGGGGGGCGGCGAGCAGTACTTC.

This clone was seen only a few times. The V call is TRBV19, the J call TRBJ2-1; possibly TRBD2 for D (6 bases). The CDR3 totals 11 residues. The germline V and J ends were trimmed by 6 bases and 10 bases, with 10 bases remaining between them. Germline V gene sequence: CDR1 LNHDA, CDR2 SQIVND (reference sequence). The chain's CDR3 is CASRGGLEQFF. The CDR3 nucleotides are TGTGCCAGTAGGGGGGGATTGGAGCAGTTCTTC. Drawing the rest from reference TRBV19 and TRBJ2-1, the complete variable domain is DGGITQSPKYLFRKEGQNVTLSCEQNLNHDAMYWYRQDPGQGLRLIYYSQIVNDFQKGDIAEGYSVSREKKESFPLTVTSAQKNPTAFYLCASRGGLEQFFGPGTRLTVL.

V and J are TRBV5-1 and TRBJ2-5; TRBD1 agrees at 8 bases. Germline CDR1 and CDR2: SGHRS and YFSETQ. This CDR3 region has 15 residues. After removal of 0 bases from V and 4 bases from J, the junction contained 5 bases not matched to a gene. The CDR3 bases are TGCGCCAGCAGCTTGGGGCCACAGGGGGGAGAGACCCAGTACTTC. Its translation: CASSLGPQGGETQYF.

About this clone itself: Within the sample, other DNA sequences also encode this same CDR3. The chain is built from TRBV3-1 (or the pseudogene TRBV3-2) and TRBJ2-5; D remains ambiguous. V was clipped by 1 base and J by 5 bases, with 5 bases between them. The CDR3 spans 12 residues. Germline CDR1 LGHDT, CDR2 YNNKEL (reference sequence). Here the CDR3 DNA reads TGTGCCAGCAGCCAAGTGAGCGAGACCCAGTACTTC. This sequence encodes CASSQVSETQYF.